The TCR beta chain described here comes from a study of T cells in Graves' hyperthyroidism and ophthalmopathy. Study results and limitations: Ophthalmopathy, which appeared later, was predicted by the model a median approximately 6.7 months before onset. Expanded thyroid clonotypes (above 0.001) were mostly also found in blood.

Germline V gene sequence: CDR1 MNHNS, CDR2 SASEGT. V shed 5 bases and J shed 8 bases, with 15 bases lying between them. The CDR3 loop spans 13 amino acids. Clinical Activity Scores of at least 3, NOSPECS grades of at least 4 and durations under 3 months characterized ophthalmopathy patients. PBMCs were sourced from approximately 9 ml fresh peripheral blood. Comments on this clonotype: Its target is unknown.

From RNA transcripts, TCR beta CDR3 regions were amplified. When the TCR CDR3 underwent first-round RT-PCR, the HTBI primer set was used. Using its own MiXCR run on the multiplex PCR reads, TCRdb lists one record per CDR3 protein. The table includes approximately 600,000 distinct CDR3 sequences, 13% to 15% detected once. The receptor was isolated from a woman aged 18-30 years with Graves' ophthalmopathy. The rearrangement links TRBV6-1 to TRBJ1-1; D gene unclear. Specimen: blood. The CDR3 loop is CASSPRSRQEAFF. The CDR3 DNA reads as TGTGCCAGCAGTCCCCGTTCCCGCCAAGAAGCTTTCTTT.